Reported below is one TCR beta chain. This sample was included in a study of blood T cell repertoires in COVID-19. Study as a whole: COVID-19 samples from acute and convalescent phases originated in the United States, Italy and Spain.

The CDR3 loop spans 16 amino acids. Germline values: CDR1 SGDLS, CDR2 YYNGEE. Trimming took 3 bases from V and 7 from J; bases not matched to a gene: 15. Generated by immunoSEQ multiplex PCR, the TCRdb table keeps only in-frame clones and is missing some. The sample records approximately 300,000 clones, around 89% being singletons. The receptor's source is a man aged 18 to 30 who had recovered from COVID-19. The sequencing input was peripheral blood. The V gene is TRBV9, the J gene TRBJ2-5, with 7 bases aligning to TRBD1. This CDR3 reads CASSDRQGLAHGTQYF. In nucleotides, the CDR3 is TGTGCCAGCAGCGACCGACAGGGATTAGCCCACGGGACCCAGTACTTC.